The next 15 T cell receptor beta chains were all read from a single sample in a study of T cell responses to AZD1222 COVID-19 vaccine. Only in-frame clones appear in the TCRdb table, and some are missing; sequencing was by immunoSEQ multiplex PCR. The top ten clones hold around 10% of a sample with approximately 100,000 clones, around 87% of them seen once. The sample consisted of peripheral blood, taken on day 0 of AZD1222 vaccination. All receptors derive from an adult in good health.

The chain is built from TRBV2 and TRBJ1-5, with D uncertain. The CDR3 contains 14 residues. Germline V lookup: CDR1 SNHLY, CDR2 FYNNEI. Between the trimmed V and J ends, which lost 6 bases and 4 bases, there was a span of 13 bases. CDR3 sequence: CASSDKLRNQPQHF. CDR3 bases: TGTGCCAGCAGCGACAAATTGAGGAATCAGCCCCAGCATTTT.

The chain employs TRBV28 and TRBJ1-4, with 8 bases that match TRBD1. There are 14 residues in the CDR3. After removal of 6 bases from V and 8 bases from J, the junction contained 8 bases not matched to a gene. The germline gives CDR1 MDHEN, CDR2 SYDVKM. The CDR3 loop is CASRYTGGGEKLFF. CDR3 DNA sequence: TGTGCCAGCAGATATACAGGGGGTGGAGAAAAACTGTTTTTT.

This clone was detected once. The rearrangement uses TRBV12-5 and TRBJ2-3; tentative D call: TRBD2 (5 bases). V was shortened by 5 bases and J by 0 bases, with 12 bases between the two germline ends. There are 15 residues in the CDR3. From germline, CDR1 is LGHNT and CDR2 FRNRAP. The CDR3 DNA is TGTGCTAGTGGTCATCGGACTGGGAGCACAGATACGCAGTATTTT. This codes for CASGHRTGSTDTQYF.

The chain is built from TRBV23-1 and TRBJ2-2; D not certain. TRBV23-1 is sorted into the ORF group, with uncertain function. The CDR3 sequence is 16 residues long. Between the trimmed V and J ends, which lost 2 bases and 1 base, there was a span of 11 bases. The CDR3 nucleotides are TGCGCCAGCAGTCAACTCTCCGGAAAGAACACCGGGGAGCTGTTTTTT. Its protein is CASSQLSGKNTGELFF.

CDR3 region: CASRQWVYNEQFF. In DNA form, the CDR3 reads TGTGCCAGCCGGCAATGGGTCTACAATGAGCAGTTCTTC. The rearrangement links TRBV27 to TRBJ2-1; the D is unclear. The CDR3 has 13 amino acids. The V gene's germline CDR1 is MNHEY and CDR2 SMNVEV (reference sequence). Trimming stripped 8 bases from V and 3 bases from J, with 11 bases between.

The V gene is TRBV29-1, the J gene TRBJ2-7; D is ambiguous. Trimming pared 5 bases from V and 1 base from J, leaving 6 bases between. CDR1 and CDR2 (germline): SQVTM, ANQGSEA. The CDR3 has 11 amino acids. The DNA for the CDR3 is TGCAGCGTTTCCAGTTCCTACGAGCAGTACTTC. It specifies CSVSSSYEQYF.

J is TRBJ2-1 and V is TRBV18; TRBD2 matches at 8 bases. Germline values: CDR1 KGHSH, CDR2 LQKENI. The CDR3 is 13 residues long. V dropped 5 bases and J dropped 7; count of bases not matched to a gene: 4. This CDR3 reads CASSSGLANEQFF. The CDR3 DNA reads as TGTGCCAGCTCATCAGGACTAGCTAATGAGCAGTTCTTC.

This CDR3 reads CASSVDQGANSPLHF. DNA for the CDR3: TGTGCCAGCAGCGTAGATCAGGGGGCAAATTCACCCCTCCACTTT. The chain is built from TRBV9 and TRBJ1-6; 8 nucleotides line up with TRBD1. CDR3 size: 15 residues. CDR1 SGDLS and CDR2 YYNGEE come from the germline V gene. The V gene end was trimmed by 0 bases and the J gene end by 7 bases; junction bases not matched to a gene: 3. Full variable domain (outside the CDR3, taken from reference TRBV9 and TRBJ1-6): DSGVTQTPKHLITATGQRVTLRCSPRSGDLSVYWYQQSLDQGLQFLIQYYNGEERAKGNILERFSAQQFPDLHSELNLSSLELGDSALYFCASSVDQGANSPLHFGNGTRLTVT.

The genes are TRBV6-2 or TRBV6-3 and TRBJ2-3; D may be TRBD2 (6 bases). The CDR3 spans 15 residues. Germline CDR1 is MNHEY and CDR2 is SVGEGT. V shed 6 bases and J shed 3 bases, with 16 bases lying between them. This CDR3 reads CASRPTGTGTDTQYF. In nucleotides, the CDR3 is TGTGCCAGCAGACCTACCGGGACTGGTACAGATACGCAGTATTTT.

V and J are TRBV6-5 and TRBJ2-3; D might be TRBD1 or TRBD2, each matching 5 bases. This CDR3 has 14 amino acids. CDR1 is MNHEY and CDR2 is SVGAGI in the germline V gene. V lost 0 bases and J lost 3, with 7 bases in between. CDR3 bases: TGTGCCAGCAGTTACTCTGGGGGAACAGATACGCAGTATTTT. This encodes CASSYSGGTDTQYF.

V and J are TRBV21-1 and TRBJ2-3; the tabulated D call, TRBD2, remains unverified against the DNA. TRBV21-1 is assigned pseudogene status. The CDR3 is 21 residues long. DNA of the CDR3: TGTGCCAGCAGCAGGGGGTCCGGGCCGTTAGCGGGAGGCCCCAGCACAGATACGCAGTATTTT. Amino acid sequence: CASSRGSGPLAGGPSTDTQYF.

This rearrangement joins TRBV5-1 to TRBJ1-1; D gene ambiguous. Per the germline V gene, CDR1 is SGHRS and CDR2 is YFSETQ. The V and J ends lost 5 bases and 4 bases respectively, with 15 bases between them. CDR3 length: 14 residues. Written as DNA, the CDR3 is TGCGCCAGCAGACCCCGCTTTGGCTCCACTGAAGCTTTCTTT. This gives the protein CASRPRFGSTEAFF.

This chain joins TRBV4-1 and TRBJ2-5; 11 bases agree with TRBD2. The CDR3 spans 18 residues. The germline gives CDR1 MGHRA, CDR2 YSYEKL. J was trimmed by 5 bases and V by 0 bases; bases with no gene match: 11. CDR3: CASSQETSGRGARETQYF. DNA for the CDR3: TGCGCCAGCAGCCAAGAAACTAGCGGGAGAGGGGCCAGGGAGACCCAGTACTTC.

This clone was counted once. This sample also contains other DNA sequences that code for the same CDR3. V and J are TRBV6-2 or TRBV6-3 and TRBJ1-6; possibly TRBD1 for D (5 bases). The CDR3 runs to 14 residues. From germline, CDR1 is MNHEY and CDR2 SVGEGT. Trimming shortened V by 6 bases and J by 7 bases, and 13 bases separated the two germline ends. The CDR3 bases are TGTGCCAGCAGCTCCGGGACGTACAATTCACCCCTCCACTTT. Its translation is CASSSGTYNSPLHF.

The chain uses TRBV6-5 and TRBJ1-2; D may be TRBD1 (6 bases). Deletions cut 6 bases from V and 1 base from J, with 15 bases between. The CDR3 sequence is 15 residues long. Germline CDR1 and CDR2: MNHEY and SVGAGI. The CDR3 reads CASRSDSRGNYGYTF. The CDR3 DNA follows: TGTGCCAGCAGGTCCGATTCCAGGGGTAACTATGGCTACACCTTC.